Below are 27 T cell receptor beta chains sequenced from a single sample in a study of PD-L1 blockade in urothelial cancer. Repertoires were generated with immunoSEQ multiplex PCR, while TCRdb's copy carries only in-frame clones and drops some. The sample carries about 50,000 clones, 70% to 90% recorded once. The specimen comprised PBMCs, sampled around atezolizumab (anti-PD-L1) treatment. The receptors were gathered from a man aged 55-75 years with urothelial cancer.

CDR3 sequence reads: CASSQGQGGETQYF. For the CDR3, the DNA is TGCGCCAGCAGCCAGGGACAGGGTGGCGAGACCCAGTACTTC. V gene TRBV4-3 combines with J gene TRBJ2-5, with 9 bases matching TRBD1. Germline loops: CDR1 LGHNA, CDR2 YSLEER. The V and J ends lost 3 bases and 5 bases, in that order; junction bases with no gene match: 4. The CDR3 consists of 14 residues.

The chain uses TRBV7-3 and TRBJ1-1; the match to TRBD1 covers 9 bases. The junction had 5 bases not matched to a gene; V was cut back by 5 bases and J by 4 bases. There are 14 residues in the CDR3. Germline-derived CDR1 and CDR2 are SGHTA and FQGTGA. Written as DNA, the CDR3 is TGTGCCAGCAGCCCTCGACAGGGGGGCACTGAAGCTTTCTTT. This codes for CASSPRQGGTEAFF.

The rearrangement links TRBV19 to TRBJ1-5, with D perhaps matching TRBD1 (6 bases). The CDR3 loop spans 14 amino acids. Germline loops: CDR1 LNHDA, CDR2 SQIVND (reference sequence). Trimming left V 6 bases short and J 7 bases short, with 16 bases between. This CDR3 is CASSDTGGWQPQHF. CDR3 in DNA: TGTGCCAGTAGCGATACGGGGGGCTGGCAGCCCCAGCATTTT.

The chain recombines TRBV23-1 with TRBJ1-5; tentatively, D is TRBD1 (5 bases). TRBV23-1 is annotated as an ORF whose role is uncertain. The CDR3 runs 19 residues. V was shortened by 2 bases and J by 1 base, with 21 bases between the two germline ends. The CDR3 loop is CASSQTGEQAKNSNQPQHF. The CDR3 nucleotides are TGCGCCAGCAGTCAAACGGGAGAACAGGCCAAAAACAGCAATCAGCCCCAGCATTTT.

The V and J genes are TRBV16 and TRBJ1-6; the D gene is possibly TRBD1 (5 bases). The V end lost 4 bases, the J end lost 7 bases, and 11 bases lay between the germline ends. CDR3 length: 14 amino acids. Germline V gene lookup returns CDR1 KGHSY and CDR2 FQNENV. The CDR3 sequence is CASSPRTPNSPLHF. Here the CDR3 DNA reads TGTGCCAGCAGCCCTAGGACACCCAATTCACCCCTCCACTTT.

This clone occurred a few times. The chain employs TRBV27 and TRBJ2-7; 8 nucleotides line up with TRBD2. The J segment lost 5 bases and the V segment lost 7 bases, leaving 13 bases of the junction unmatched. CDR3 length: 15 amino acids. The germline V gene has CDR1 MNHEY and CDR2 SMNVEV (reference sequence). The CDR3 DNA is TGTGCCAGCAAATCATCCGGGACTAGTCGACACGAGCAGTACTTC. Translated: CASKSSGTSRHEQYF.

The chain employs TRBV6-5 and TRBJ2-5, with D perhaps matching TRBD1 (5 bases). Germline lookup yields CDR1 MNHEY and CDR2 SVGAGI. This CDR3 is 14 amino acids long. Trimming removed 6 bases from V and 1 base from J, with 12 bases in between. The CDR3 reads CASRLTVSQETQYF. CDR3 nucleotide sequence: TGTGCCAGCAGATTGACAGTCTCCCAAGAGACCCAGTACTTC.

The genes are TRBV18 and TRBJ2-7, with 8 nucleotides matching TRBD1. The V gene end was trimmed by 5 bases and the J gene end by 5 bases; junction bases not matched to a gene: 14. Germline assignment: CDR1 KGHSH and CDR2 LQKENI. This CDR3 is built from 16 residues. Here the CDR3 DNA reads TGTGCCAGCTCAGACCAAGGGAGCAGGGGACAGGACGAGCAGTACTTC. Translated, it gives CASSDQGSRGQDEQYF.

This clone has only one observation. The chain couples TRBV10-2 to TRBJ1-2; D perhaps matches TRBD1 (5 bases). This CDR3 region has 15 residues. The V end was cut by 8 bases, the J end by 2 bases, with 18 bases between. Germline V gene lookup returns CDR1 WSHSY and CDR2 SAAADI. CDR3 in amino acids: CASLGGGASNYGYTF. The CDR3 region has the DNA TGCGCCAGCCTGGGGGGAGGGGCGTCCAACTATGGCTACACCTTC.

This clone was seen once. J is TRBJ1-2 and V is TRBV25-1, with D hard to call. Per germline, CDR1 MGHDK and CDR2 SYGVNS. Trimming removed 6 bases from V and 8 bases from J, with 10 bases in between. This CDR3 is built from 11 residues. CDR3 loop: CASRDLEGYTF. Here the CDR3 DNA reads TGTGCCAGCAGAGACTTGGAGGGCTACACCTTC.

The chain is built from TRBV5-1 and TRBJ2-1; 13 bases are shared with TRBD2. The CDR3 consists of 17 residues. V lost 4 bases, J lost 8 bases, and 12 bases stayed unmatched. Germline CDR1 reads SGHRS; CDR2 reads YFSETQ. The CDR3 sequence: CASSIGTSGDPLDEQFF. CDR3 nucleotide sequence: TGCGCCAGCAGCATCGGGACTAGCGGGGACCCTCTGGATGAGCAGTTCTTC.

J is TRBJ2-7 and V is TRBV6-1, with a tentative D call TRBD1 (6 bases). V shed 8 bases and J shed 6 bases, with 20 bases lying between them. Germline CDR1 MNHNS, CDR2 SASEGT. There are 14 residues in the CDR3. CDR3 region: CASVTGGDSGEQYF. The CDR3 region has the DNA TGTGCCAGCGTAACTGGGGGCGACTCTGGCGAGCAGTACTTC.

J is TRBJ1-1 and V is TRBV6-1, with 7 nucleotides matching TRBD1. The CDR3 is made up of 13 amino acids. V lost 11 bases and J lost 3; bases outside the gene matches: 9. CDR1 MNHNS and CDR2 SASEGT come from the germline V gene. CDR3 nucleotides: TGTGCCGGTAGACAGGGTTTTTACACTGAAGCTTTCTTT. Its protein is CAGRQGFYTEAFF.

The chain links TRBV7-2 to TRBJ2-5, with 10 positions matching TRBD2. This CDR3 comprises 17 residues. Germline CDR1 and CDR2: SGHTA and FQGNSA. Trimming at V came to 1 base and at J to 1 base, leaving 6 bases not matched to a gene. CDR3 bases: TGTGCCAGCAGCTTAGGGTTAGCGGGGGGTTCCCAAGAGACCCAGTACTTC. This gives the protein CASSLGLAGGSQETQYF.

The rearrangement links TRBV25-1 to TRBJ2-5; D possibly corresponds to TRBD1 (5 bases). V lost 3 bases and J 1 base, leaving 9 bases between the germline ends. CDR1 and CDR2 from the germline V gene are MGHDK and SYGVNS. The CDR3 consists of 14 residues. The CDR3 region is CASSDHDSQETQYF. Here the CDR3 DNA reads TGTGCCAGCAGTGACCACGACAGCCAAGAGACCCAGTACTTC.

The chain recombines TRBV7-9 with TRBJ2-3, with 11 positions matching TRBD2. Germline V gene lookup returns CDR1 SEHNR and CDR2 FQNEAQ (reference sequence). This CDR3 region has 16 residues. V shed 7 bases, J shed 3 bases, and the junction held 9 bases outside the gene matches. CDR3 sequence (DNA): TGTGCCAGCACCCTTAGCGGGGGGGCAGGTACAGATACGCAGTATTTT. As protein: CASTLSGGAGTDTQYF.

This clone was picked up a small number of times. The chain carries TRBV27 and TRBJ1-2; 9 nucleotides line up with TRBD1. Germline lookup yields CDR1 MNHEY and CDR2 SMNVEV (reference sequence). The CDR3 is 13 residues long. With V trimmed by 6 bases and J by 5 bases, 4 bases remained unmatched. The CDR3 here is CASRRQGGYGYTF. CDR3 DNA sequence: TGTGCCAGCAGGAGACAGGGGGGTTATGGCTACACCTTC.

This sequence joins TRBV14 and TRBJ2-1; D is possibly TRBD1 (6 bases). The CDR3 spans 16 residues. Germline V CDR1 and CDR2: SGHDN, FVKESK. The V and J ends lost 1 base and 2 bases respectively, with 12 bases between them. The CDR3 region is CASSQVLGAAYNEQFF. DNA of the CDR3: TGTGCCAGCAGCCAAGTTTTGGGGGCTGCCTACAATGAGCAGTTCTTC.

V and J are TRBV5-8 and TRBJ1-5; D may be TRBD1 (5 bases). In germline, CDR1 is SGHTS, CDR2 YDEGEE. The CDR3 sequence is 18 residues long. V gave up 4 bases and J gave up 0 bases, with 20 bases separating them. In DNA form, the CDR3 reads TGTGCCAGCAGCACCCAACTCGTTGGGGGGGATAGCAATCAGCCCCAGCATTTT. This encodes CASSTQLVGGDSNQPQHF.

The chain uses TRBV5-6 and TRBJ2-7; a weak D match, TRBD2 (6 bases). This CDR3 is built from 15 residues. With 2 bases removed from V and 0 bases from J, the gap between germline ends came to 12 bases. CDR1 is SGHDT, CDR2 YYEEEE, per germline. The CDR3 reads CASSFESAGSYEQYF. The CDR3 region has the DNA TGTGCCAGCAGCTTCGAATCAGCGGGCTCCTACGAGCAGTACTTC.

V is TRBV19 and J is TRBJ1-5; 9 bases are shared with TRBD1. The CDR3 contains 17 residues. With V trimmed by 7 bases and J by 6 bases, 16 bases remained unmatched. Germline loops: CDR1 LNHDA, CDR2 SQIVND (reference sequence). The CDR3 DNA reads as TGTGCCAGTACCCCGGGACAGGGACGTTCTAGTCGTCAGCCCCAGCATTTT. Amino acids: CASTPGQGRSSRQPQHF.

CDR3 sequence reads: CASSYGTGSNQPQHF. For the CDR3, the DNA is TGTGCCAGCAGTTACGGGACAGGGAGCAATCAGCCCCAGCATTTT. The chain links TRBV6-5 to TRBJ1-5; 9 bases are shared with TRBD1. Germline V gene data show CDR1 as MNHEY and CDR2 as SVGAGI. V lost 2 bases, J lost 1 base, and 0 bases stayed unmatched. This CDR3 region has 15 residues.

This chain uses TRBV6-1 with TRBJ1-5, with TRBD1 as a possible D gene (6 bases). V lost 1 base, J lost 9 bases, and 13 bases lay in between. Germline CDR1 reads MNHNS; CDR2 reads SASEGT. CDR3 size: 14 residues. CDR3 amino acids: CASSEVGQGTPQHF. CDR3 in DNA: TGTGCCAGCAGTGAAGTTGGTCAGGGGACGCCCCAGCATTTT.

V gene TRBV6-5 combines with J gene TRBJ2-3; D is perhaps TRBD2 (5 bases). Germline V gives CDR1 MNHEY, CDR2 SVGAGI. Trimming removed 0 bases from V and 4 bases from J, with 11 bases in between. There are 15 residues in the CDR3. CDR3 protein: CASSYSRVASDTQYF. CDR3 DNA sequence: TGTGCCAGCAGTTACTCGAGGGTAGCCTCAGATACGCAGTATTTT.

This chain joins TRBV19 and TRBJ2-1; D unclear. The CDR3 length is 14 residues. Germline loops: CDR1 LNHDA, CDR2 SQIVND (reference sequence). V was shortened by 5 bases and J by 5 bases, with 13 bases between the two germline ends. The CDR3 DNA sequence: TGTGCCAGTAGTTCCGGGTATAATAACAATGAGCAGTTCTTC. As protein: CASSSGYNNNEQFF.

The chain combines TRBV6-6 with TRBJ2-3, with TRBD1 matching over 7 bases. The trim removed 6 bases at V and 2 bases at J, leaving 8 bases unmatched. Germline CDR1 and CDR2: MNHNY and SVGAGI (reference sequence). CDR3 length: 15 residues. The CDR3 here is CASRKPGQTTDTQYF. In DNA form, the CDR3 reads TGTGCCAGCAGGAAACCGGGACAGACCACAGATACGCAGTATTTT.

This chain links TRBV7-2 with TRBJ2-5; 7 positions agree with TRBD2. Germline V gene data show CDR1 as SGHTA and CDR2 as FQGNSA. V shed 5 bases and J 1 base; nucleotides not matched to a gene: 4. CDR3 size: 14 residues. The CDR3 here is CASSPSGAQETQYF. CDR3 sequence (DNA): TGTGCCAGCAGCCCAAGCGGGGCCCAAGAGACCCAGTACTTC.